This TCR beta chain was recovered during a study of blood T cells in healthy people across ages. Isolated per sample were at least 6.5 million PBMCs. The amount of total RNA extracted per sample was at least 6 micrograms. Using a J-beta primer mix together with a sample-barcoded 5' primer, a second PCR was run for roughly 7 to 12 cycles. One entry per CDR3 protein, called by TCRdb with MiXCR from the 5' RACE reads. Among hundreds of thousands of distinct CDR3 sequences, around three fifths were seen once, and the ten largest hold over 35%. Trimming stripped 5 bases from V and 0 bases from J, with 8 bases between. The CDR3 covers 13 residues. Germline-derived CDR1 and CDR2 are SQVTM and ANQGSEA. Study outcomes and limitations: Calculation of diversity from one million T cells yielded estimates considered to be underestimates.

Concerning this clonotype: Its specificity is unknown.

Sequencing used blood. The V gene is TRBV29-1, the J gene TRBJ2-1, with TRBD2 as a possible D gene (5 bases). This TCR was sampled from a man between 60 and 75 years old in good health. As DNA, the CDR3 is TGCAGCGTTATGGGGAGCTCCTACAATGAGCAGTTCTTC. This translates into CSVMGSSYNEQFF.